These T cell receptor beta chains were read from a single sample in a study of Ad26.COV2.S vaccination and SARS-CoV-2 variants. Measured with immunoSEQ multiplex PCR; TCRdb has only the in-frame clones, and not every one. Here the sample spans 300,000 to 350,000 clones, around 89% being singletons. The starting material was peripheral blood, obtained in a trial of Ad26.COV2.S vaccine versus placebo. These receptor sequences come from a person between 18 and 65 years old who received the Ad26.COV2.S COVID-19 vaccine or a placebo. Each CDR3 is given with its conserved first and last residue. Fields, in order: D gene, clone size, J gene, V gene, CDR3 DNA, CDR3 protein. The D gene is left open where the match is weak. A clone size is listed for some rows: how often the clone was seen (once, few, many), or a class if it is expanded.

d_call: TRBD2
clone_size: -
j_call: TRBJ2-7
v_call: TRBV9
cdr3_nt: TGTGCCAGCAGCGTAGGTCGACTAGCGGGAGGGAAAGGAGACGAGCAGTACTTC
cdr3_aa: CASSVGRLAGGKGDEQYF

d_call: -
clone_size: -
j_call: TRBJ2-2
v_call: TRBV19
cdr3_nt: TGTGCCAGTAGTGATCCCCCCGGGACAAGGAACACCGGGGAGCTGTTTTTT
cdr3_aa: CASSDPPGTRNTGELFF

d_call: TRBD2
clone_size: -
j_call: TRBJ2-1
v_call: TRBV7-6
cdr3_nt: TGTGCCAGCAGCTTAGTCCTAGCGGGGGTTGATGCTGCTTCTGAGCAGTTCTTC
cdr3_aa: CASSLVLAGVDAASEQFF

d_call: -
clone_size: -
j_call: TRBJ2-5
v_call: TRBV29-1
cdr3_nt: TGCAGCGTTGCAGAAGGGGGGCGAGAGACCCAGTACTTC
cdr3_aa: CSVAEGGRETQYF

d_call: -
clone_size: -
j_call: TRBJ1-4
v_call: TRBV18
cdr3_nt: TGTGCCAGCTCACCGAGGGACGCGGGTGAAAAACTGTTTTTT
cdr3_aa: CASSPRDAGEKLFF

d_call: -
clone_size: -
j_call: TRBJ2-5
v_call: TRBV19
cdr3_nt: TGTGCCAGTAGCCGGGGCCTATTAGGGACCCAGTACTTC
cdr3_aa: CASSRGLLGTQYF

d_call: -
clone_size: -
j_call: TRBJ1-3
v_call: TRBV18
cdr3_nt: TGTGCCAGCTCACCTATCGGGACGTCTGGAAACACCATATATTTT
cdr3_aa: CASSPIGTSGNTIYF

d_call: TRBD1
clone_size: -
j_call: TRBJ2-2
v_call: TRBV19
cdr3_nt: TGTGCCAGTAGTATGGGCTACCGGGACAGGGACACCGGGGAGCTGTTTTTT
cdr3_aa: CASSMGYRDRDTGELFF

d_call: -
clone_size: -
j_call: TRBJ2-7
v_call: TRBV5-4
cdr3_nt: TGTGCCAGCAGCTTCGAACCCACAAGCAACGAGCAGTACTTC
cdr3_aa: CASSFEPTSNEQYF

d_call: -
clone_size: -
j_call: TRBJ2-2
v_call: TRBV19
cdr3_nt: TGTGCCAGTAGTATAGGAGAGAACACCGGGGAGCTGTTTTTT
cdr3_aa: CASSIGENTGELFF

d_call: -
clone_size: -
j_call: TRBJ2-7
v_call: TRBV29-1
cdr3_nt: TGCAGCGTTGTGTCTACGCTCGAGCAGTACTTC
cdr3_aa: CSVVSTLEQYF

d_call: TRBD1
clone_size: -
j_call: TRBJ2-1
v_call: TRBV5-5
cdr3_nt: TGTGCCAGCAGCATACGGGACAGCCAATACTACAATGAGCAGTTCTTC
cdr3_aa: CASSIRDSQYYNEQFF

d_call: -
clone_size: -
j_call: TRBJ2-1
v_call: TRBV9
cdr3_nt: TGTGCCAGCAGCGTATCCGGGGGGCGTTACAATGAGCAGTTCTTC
cdr3_aa: CASSVSGGRYNEQFF

d_call: -
clone_size: -
j_call: TRBJ2-5
v_call: TRBV24-1
cdr3_nt: TGTGCCACCAGTGATGGAGAGACCCAGTACTTC
cdr3_aa: CATSDGETQYF

d_call: -
clone_size: few
j_call: TRBJ1-6
v_call: TRBV6-5
cdr3_nt: TGTGCCAGCAAGGGCAGGGAAACCTATAATTCACCCCTCCACTTT
cdr3_aa: CASKGRETYNSPLHF

d_call: TRBD1
clone_size: -
j_call: TRBJ1-1
v_call: TRBV6-2/TRBV6-3
cdr3_nt: TGTGCCAGCAGTGACGTACAGGGGGCTGACGACACTGAAGCTTTCTTT
cdr3_aa: CASSDVQGADDTEAFF

d_call: -
clone_size: -
j_call: TRBJ1-1
v_call: TRBV11-2
cdr3_nt: TGTGCCAGCAGCGACAACCGCATGAACACTGAAGCTTTCTTT
cdr3_aa: CASSDNRMNTEAFF

d_call: TRBD1
clone_size: -
j_call: TRBJ2-7
v_call: TRBV5-1
cdr3_nt: TGCGCCAGCAGCTTGGACAGGGGCTACGACGAGCAGTACTTC
cdr3_aa: CASSLDRGYDEQYF

d_call: -
clone_size: -
j_call: TRBJ2-4
v_call: TRBV7-2
cdr3_nt: TGTGCCAGCACCCGAAGGGACGTAGATAGCATTCAGTACTTC
cdr3_aa: CASTRRDVDSIQYF

d_call: -
clone_size: -
j_call: TRBJ2-7
v_call: TRBV6-5
cdr3_nt: TGTGCCAGCAGTTACAGCAGGGGAGAGGGTGAGCAGTACTTC
cdr3_aa: CASSYSRGEGEQYF

d_call: -
clone_size: -
j_call: TRBJ2-1
v_call: TRBV7-2
cdr3_nt: TGTGCCAGCAGCCCTCAGGTTGATATGAGCAATGAGCAGTTCTTC
cdr3_aa: CASSPQVDMSNEQFF

d_call: -
clone_size: -
j_call: TRBJ1-2
v_call: TRBV5-1
cdr3_nt: TGCGCCAGCAGTCCAGTCCAGGGAAGGACGGACTATGGCTACACCTTC
cdr3_aa: CASSPVQGRTDYGYTF

d_call: TRBD1
clone_size: -
j_call: TRBJ1-6
v_call: TRBV2
cdr3_nt: TGTGCCAGCAGCCTGACAGGGTATGGTTCACCCCTCCACTTT
cdr3_aa: CASSLTGYGSPLHF

d_call: -
clone_size: -
j_call: TRBJ2-1
v_call: TRBV28
cdr3_nt: TGTGCCAGCAGTTTCCGTGCCCGGACCCTCAATGAGCAGTTCTTC
cdr3_aa: CASSFRARTLNEQFF

d_call: -
clone_size: -
j_call: TRBJ1-4
v_call: TRBV28
cdr3_nt: TGTGCCAGCAGTTTCGGGGCAGGCGCTAATGAAAAACTGTTTTTT
cdr3_aa: CASSFGAGANEKLFF

d_call: -
clone_size: -
j_call: TRBJ1-2
v_call: TRBV4-2
cdr3_nt: TGTGCCAGCAGCCAAGATCCAGCTGAATTCTATGGCTACACCTTC
cdr3_aa: CASSQDPAEFYGYTF

d_call: TRBD2
clone_size: -
j_call: TRBJ2-5
v_call: TRBV7-9
cdr3_nt: TGTGCCAGCAGCTCTACGGGCGGGGGAGCCCAAGAGACCCAGTACTTC
cdr3_aa: CASSSTGGGAQETQYF

d_call: TRBD1
clone_size: -
j_call: TRBJ1-2
v_call: TRBV3-1/TRBV3-2
cdr3_nt: TGTGCCAGCAGCCAAATGGGGGACAGGGGCGTGGGAAATGAGTATGGCTACACCTTC
cdr3_aa: CASSQMGDRGVGNEYGYTF

d_call: -
clone_size: -
j_call: TRBJ2-2
v_call: TRBV9
cdr3_nt: TGTGCCAGCACCTCGCAGGTGAACACCGGGGAGCTGTTTTTT
cdr3_aa: CASTSQVNTGELFF

d_call: -
clone_size: few
j_call: TRBJ1-1
v_call: TRBV4-1
cdr3_nt: TGCGCCAGCAGCCAAGACATTTCGAGCGGTGAAGCTTTCTTT
cdr3_aa: CASSQDISSGEAFF

d_call: -
clone_size: -
j_call: TRBJ1-1
v_call: TRBV7-2
cdr3_nt: TGTGCCAGCAGCTCCCTAGGGGGGAACACTGAAGCTTTCTTT
cdr3_aa: CASSSLGGNTEAFF

d_call: -
clone_size: -
j_call: TRBJ1-1
v_call: TRBV18
cdr3_nt: TGTGCCAGCTCACGGCGGCGGGGGCTCAGCACTGAAGCTTTCTTT
cdr3_aa: CASSRRRGLSTEAFF

d_call: -
clone_size: -
j_call: TRBJ2-5
v_call: TRBV25-1
cdr3_nt: TGTGCCAGCAGTGCTCCAACAGGGTGGGAAGAGACCCAGTACTTC
cdr3_aa: CASSAPTGWEETQYF

d_call: -
clone_size: once
j_call: TRBJ1-2
v_call: TRBV12-3/TRBV12-4
cdr3_nt: TGTGCCAGCAGTTTTTTGAAGTACTATGGCTACACCTTC
cdr3_aa: CASSFLKYYGYTF

d_call: -
clone_size: -
j_call: TRBJ1-1
v_call: TRBV7-9
cdr3_nt: TGTGCCAGCAGCACCGGGGGTGAGGGAGGGACTGAAGCTTTCTTT
cdr3_aa: CASSTGGEGGTEAFF

d_call: -
clone_size: -
j_call: TRBJ2-7
v_call: TRBV9
cdr3_nt: TGTGCCAGCAGCCCTTCGGGGGACGGCTACGAGCAGTACTTC
cdr3_aa: CASSPSGDGYEQYF

d_call: -
clone_size: -
j_call: TRBJ2-4
v_call: TRBV11-2
cdr3_nt: TGTGCCAGCAGCTTAAGGGGTAGCGGGACAGGAAACATTCAGTACTTC
cdr3_aa: CASSLRGSGTGNIQYF

d_call: -
clone_size: -
j_call: TRBJ2-7
v_call: TRBV4-1
cdr3_nt: TGCGCCAGCAGCCAAGGGGGGGCGACTGAGCAGTACTTC
cdr3_aa: CASSQGGATEQYF

d_call: -
clone_size: -
j_call: TRBJ2-5
v_call: TRBV2
cdr3_nt: TGTGCCAGCAGTACGGACAGACAAGAGACCCAGTACTTC
cdr3_aa: CASSTDRQETQYF

d_call: TRBD2
clone_size: -
j_call: TRBJ2-5
v_call: TRBV9
cdr3_nt: TGTGCCAGCAGCGTAACTAGCGTCAGGGAGACCCAGTACTTC
cdr3_aa: CASSVTSVRETQYF

d_call: -
clone_size: -
j_call: TRBJ1-1
v_call: TRBV12-3/TRBV12-4
cdr3_nt: TGTGCCAGCAGTTTCCAGGGTAGCACTGAAGCTTTCTTT
cdr3_aa: CASSFQGSTEAFF

d_call: TRBD1
clone_size: -
j_call: TRBJ1-1
v_call: TRBV2
cdr3_nt: TGTGCCAGTACAGGGGATATCACTGAAGCTTTCTTT
cdr3_aa: CASTGDITEAFF

d_call: -
clone_size: -
j_call: TRBJ1-5
v_call: TRBV19
cdr3_nt: TGTGCCAGCACCACACCCCACGGTAGCAATCAGCCCCAGCATTTT
cdr3_aa: CASTTPHGSNQPQHF

d_call: TRBD1
clone_size: -
j_call: TRBJ1-2
v_call: TRBV5-1
cdr3_nt: TGCGCCAGCAGCTTGATGAAGGGACAGGAAACTAACTATGGCTACACCTTC
cdr3_aa: CASSLMKGQETNYGYTF

d_call: -
clone_size: -
j_call: TRBJ2-4
v_call: TRBV19
cdr3_nt: TGTGCCAGTAGTGTACAGGGTTCCAAAAACATTCAGTACTTC
cdr3_aa: CASSVQGSKNIQYF